This paragraph reports one T cell receptor (beta chain). What this receptor recognizes is not known. No much larger clone exists at a distance of one base, and base qualities are not known. Library construction relied on the immunoSEQ multiplex PCR assay. The multiplex PCR relied on a mix of 60 forward primers for TCR Vbeta segments and 13 reverse primers for TCR Jbeta segments. The CDR3 region of rearranged TCR beta genes was amplified from genomic DNA by a multiplex PCR assay. Amplified TCR beta libraries were sequenced as 87-base-pair reads on the Illumina HiSeq System. The authors processed their data as follows. Across the 670 or so repertoires, a later analysis counted tens of millions of unique TCR beta chains, around 11 million of which were shared by at least two donors. To remove PCR and sequencing errors, raw reads were error-corrected and collapsed into unique sequences using a nearest-neighbor algorithm that merged closely related sequences. V, D and J gene segments were assigned by aligning CDR3 sequences to IMGT reference sequences. For a sequence to be retained, a match of at least six nucleotides to both a V gene segment and a J gene segment was required. Rearrangements were classified as productive when the CDR3 lacked stop codons and remained in frame with V and J, and all other rearrangements were classified as non-productive. Following IMGT convention, CDR3 was defined as the stretch from the second conserved V-encoded cysteine up to the conserved J-encoded phenylalanine. In an earlier analysis of 500 to 650 of the donors, sequences lacking an unambiguous match to a single V gene segment were excluded. An earlier analysis of several hundred of the donors called V segments functional above 56.7% productive rearrangements and segregating when the between-donor standard deviation exceeded 5%. A statistical classification framework was built to diagnose cytomegalovirus status from the catalog of TCR beta chain sequences. In a later analysis, TCR nucleotide sequences were compared against IMGT/GENE-DB human TR gene sequences so that V and J genes could be assigned. The TCRdist pipeline was used in a later analysis to assign CDR3 sequences and most-parsimonious VDJ recombination scenarios. In a later analysis, every TCR beta chain was defined by the combination of its CDR3 amino acid sequence and its V-gene family, and reads without a unique V-gene family were dropped. As a way to deal with suspected cross-contamination and a sequencing artifact, a later analysis dropped 592 nucleotide sequences that were highly shared and had low generation probability. In a later analysis, a clonal expansion index was calculated for each public chain from normalized within-repertoire ranks of inferred template counts. In a later analysis, generation probabilities were computed with a VDJ recombination model fitted to out-of-frame rearrangements, and the resulting probabilities were checked against IGoR. A later analysis scored TCR-TCR, TCR-HLA and TCR-CMV co-occurrence with hypergeometric tests, applying a repertoire-size bias correction to TCR pairs. A later analysis estimated false discovery rates by permuting HLA or CMV assignments 20 times. In a later analysis, co-occurring TCRs were grouped using DBSCAN, with TCRdist sequence similarity added in when clustering inside HLA-allele-positive subsets. Co-occurrence clustering excluded repertoires with fewer than 30,000 or more than 120,000 public chains, plus five with anomalous nucleotide sharing. The table comes from immuneACCESS by way of TCRdb, which keeps in-frame sequences with V and J called. Part of the clones is missing from these tables; in studies checked, under half for an unresolved V gene and the rest for unknown reasons. That table supplies the V and J calls and clone size; D and trimming were determined from the DNA. The sample includes roughly 220,000 clones, with about 70% observed a single time. The ten largest clones capture roughly 2.5% of the sample.

The data derive from a study of cytomegalovirus exposure and HLA in healthy donors (dated by TCRdb to the late 2010s). For context, the study as a whole: According to an earlier analysis of a few hundred of the donors, 150 million to 200 million T cells yielded over 90 million unique TCR beta sequences and 276 Gb of sequence data. About 5 DR-DQ haplotypes were handled as single units for association and clustering, since linkage in the cohort was strong. In addition to the first cohort of around 670 subjects, a separate validation cohort of approximately 110 different subjects was used. Every repertoire in the discovery cohort had been generated on one and the same sequencing platform. In an earlier analysis of about 590 of the donors, high-throughput TCR beta sequencing was used to judge whether each TCR beta V gene segment behaved as functional or pseudogenic. A later genetic analysis took genome-wide SNP genotypes for about 55% of the 666 donors and used that subset as a discovery cohort. Typing coverage differed by locus: A, B, C, DRB1 and DQB1 were typed in roughly 620-640 donors, DQA1 in 500 to 550, DPA1 in some 610, and DPB1 in 450 to 480. The study used immunosequencing to profile the T cell repertoires of hundreds of subjects and linked those repertoires to cytomegalovirus serostatus. High-throughput TCR immunosequencing, statistical association of individual TCRs with disease status, and machine learning were combined to predict cytomegalovirus infection status. Of the 300 to 450 genotyped donors, 75% to 85% were placed in the genetic ancestry cluster associated with self-reported Caucasian donors. On average, roughly 200,000 unique TCR beta nucleotide sequences were sequenced per donor among 300 to 500 genotyped donors of the cohort, with around 19% of those sequences being non-productive. The study aimed to test whether signatures of past pathogen exposure could be identified by cataloging public T cell receptors. In the later analysis, no new phenotypic data were used to find candidate immune exposures; instead, reliance was placed on TCR beta sequences and their occurrence across donors. Roughly 300 gigabases of sequencing data and tens of millions of unique TCR sequences made up an early release that covered 500 to 700 HLA-typed donors. HLA typing included class I and class II loci at four-digit resolution. Alongside the repertoire data, information on donor age, sex, ethnicity and CMV serostatus was compiled. In a later analysis, previously published TCR beta repertoires from more than 500 donors were re-analyzed and high-resolution HLA genotyping was added so that TCR occurrence patterns could be studied.

The cohort consisted of some 670 healthy bone marrow donors. All cohort members were sampled while nominally healthy, although unrecorded immune exposures were likely present. The donor was CMV seropositive and belonged to the group of a few hundred seropositive cohort members. Every donor gave a peripheral blood sample, and the peripheral blood mononuclear cells from that sample were used for TCR beta sequencing. Genomic DNA extraction from the blood cell samples was performed with the Qiagen DNeasy Blood Extraction Kit. Broader findings and caveats from the paper: In the study, some 160 TCR beta chains were listed as associated with cytomegalovirus. In a later analysis, HLA-associated TCR beta chains showed more clonal expansion and lower generation probabilities than non-associated chains that were equally common. The only immune exposure information available for the cohort was CMV serostatus. Most TCR sequences were seen in very few donors, while some public TCRs were found in many individuals. A further reported finding was that TCR beta sequences accurately predicted the HLA-A and HLA-B alleles for most subjects in the first cohort. The presence/absence analyses assumed that sequencing depth was roughly uniform across donors, and that assumption may not be true. The 87-base-pair reads could not distinguish some IMGT-functional V segments, including TRBV6-2 and TRBV6-3, so those segments were excluded. According to the authors, the approach could potentially be generalized to other disease states and immunological phenotypes. The cohort was sequenced for TCR beta chains only, and without alpha or paired-chain data the features that could be detected were limited. Linkage disequilibrium might explain the correlated functional status among segregating V segments, but an unknown experimental factor could not be excluded. In an earlier analysis of some 500 of the donors, most TCR beta V segments appeared in productive rearrangements about 87% or about 30% of the time, broadly matching IMGT annotations. In a later analysis, some 18,000 TCR beta sequences were associated with specific HLA alleles at a false discovery rate of 0.05. According to a later analysis, TCR association rates differed among HLA loci, with DRB1 alleles showing the most associated TCRs and HLA-C alleles showing the fewest. According to a later analysis, most CMV-associated TCR beta chains appeared to be HLA-restricted, and the HLA associations seemed to be driven largely by CMV exposure. According to a later analysis, parvovirus B19, influenza, CMV and Epstein-Barr virus appeared linked to several top co-occurrence clusters. An association between a missense DCLRE1C variant and V-gene and J-gene trimming of TCR beta chains was found in a later genetic analysis and replicated in an independent cohort. When HLA alleles, especially DR and DQ, strongly co-occurred, TCR associations were difficult to assign to individual alleles. A cluster of highly shared sequence variants was judged likely to represent a technical artifact of the sequencing pipeline. Because counts were too low, seventeen rarely observed V segments, including chromosome 9 orphons, were left out of the earlier analysis of approximately 580 of the donors. In a later genetic analysis, fewer N-insertions in productive TCRs were reported among donors in an Asian-associated ancestry cluster than the roughly 670-donor mean. Because HLA typing was missing for some donors at each locus, association tests included only the typed subset. In vitro tests confirmed that three of the cytomegalovirus-associated TCR beta chains recognize cytomegalovirus antigens. Cytomegalovirus status was reported to be diagnosed by the classifier with high specificity and sensitivity in both the original and validation cohorts.

From V the trimming removes 3 bases and from J it removes 2 bases, while the gene matches leave 10 bases of the junction unaccounted for. According to the germline V gene, CDR1 reads MDHEN and CDR2 reads SYDVKM. The CDR3 goes from the cysteine to the phenylalanine over 16 residues. This entry keeps only the CDR3 DNA: 48 bases, framed from base 1. Sequenced sample: PBMCs. Recombination linked TRBV28 to TRBJ2-7; TRBD1 lines up with 7 middle nucleotides. This TCR was recovered from a man aged 40-55 years in good health and CMV-seropositive. The DNA sequence is given as TGTGCCAGCAGTTTTTTCGCGACAGGGCCGACCTACGAGCAGTACTTC. This sequence encodes CASSFFATGPTYEQYF.